These 20 T cell receptor beta chains originate from one sample sequenced in a study of T cell clonality in common variable immunodeficiency (dated by TCRdb to between 2014 and 2017). The library was generated by the immunoSEQ multiplex PCR assay. Imported from immuneACCESS, the table was reduced by TCRdb to in-frame sequences with V and J called. These copies leave out some clones; in studies compared against another copy, an unresolved V gene accounts for under half, and the cause of the remainder is not known. Across this sample, under 50,000 clones were tabulated and none appeared just once. Of the sample, about 6.5% falls within the top ten clones. Source material: peripheral blood mononuclear cells. The receptors derive from a person aged 18-69 years in good health.

This clone was counted a few times. The CDR3 end is not reached by the read, which stops 3 residues before it; the germline J gene fills it in. The rearrangement uses TRBV30 and TRBJ2-4, with 8 nucleotides matching TRBD2. Germline V lookup: CDR1 GTSNPN, CDR2 SVGIG (reference sequence). CDR3 length: 16 residues. CDR3 residues: CAWSAVTSGGAGGQYF. CDR3 DNA (partial): TGTGCCTGGAGTGCCGTAACAAGCGGGGGCGCGGGTGGT.

This clone was observed a few times. A single base separates this from a much larger clone, so it may be a read error. The CDR3 extends 3 residues past the end of the read, so its final part is completed from the germline J gene. This chain connects TRBV30 to TRBJ2-3; the match to TRBD2 covers 8 bases. The CDR3 extends over 18 amino acids. Per germline, CDR1 GTSNPN and CDR2 SVGIG (reference sequence). The DNA read from the CDR3 is TGTGCCTGGAGTGTAAGCAGACTGGCGAGCGGGAGCAATCAGCCG. Protein: CAWSVSRLASGSNQP. The whole CDR3 reads CAWSVSRLASGSNQPQYF.

The sample holds many counts of this clone. The read terminates 3 residues before the CDR3 end, so the remaining end is supplied by the germline J gene. The rearrangement uses TRBV12-3 or TRBV12-4 and TRBJ2-4; the D gene is possibly TRBD1 (5 bases). The CDR3 extends over 14 amino acids. CDR3 bases read: TGTGCCAGCACCGAACAGGTCCCTAACTATGGT. As protein: CASTEQVPNYG. The full CDR3 protein reads CASTEQVPNYGQYF.

This clone was found many times. The missing CDR3 end, 3 residues past where the read stops, is filled in from the germline J gene. V usage is TRBV5-1 and J usage is TRBJ1-4, with 9 positions matching TRBD1. V was clipped by 2 bases and J by 8 bases; unmatched bases: 4. CDR3 length equals 14 residues. CDR1 is SGHRS, CDR2 YFSETQ, per germline. CDR3 region: CASSFDRGEEKLFF. The part of the CDR3 DNA that was read is TGCGCCAGCAGCTTTGACAGGGGGGAGGAAAAA.

This clone was counted only a few times. Read sequence stops 3 residues before the CDR3 end, and the germline J gene provides the missing end. This chain joins TRBV6-1 and TRBJ1-2, with D possibly TRBD1 on 6 matching bases. The germline gives CDR1 MNHNS, CDR2 SASEGT. The CDR3 spans 15 residues. CDR3 bases read: TGTGCCAGCAGTGAAAGCGGGGGGGCCACAGATACC. Translation gives CASSESGGATDT. The CDR3, in full, reads CASSESGGATDTYTF.

This clone was counted many times. A read error may account for a junction end that differs from germline. The CDR3 is cut off 3 residues early in the read; its end comes from the germline J gene. V is TRBV4-2 and J is TRBJ1-4; TRBD1 agrees at 9 bases. Germline V gives CDR1 LGHNA, CDR2 YNFKEQ. The CDR3 contains 16 residues. The part of the CDR3 DNA that was read is TGCGCCAGCAGTAAAACAGGGGGCGCATCGCCGAGAAAA. Translated, it gives CASSKTGGASPRK. The entire CDR3 sequence reads CASSKTGGASPRKLFF.

This clone has a count of ten or more. The read gets to within 3 residues of the CDR3 end, and the germline J gene fills in the rest. The gene calls are TRBV30 and TRBJ2-7; TRBD1 matches 7 bases. After removal of 1 base from V and 2 bases from J, the junction contained 5 bases not matched to a gene. Germline V gene lookup returns CDR1 GTSNPN and CDR2 SVGIG (reference sequence). The CDR3 length is 14 residues. This CDR3 reads CAWSDPGTAYEQYF. The part of the CDR3 DNA that was read is TGTGCCTGGAGTGACCCCGGGACAGCCTACGAG. Full variable domain (remainder filled in from reference TRBV30 and TRBJ2-7): SQTIHQWPATLVQPVGSPLSLECTVEGTSNPNLYWYRQAAGRGLQLLFYSVGIGQISSEVPQNLSASRPQDRQFILSSKKLLLSDSGFYLCAWSDPGTAYEQYFGPGTRLTVT.

This clone occurred many times. The CDR3 extends 3 residues past the end of the read, so its final part is completed from the germline J gene. V usage is TRBV7-2 and J usage is TRBJ1-2; weak D call: TRBD1 (6 bases). In germline, CDR1 is SGHTA, CDR2 FQGNSA. Trimming shortened V by 5 bases and J by 0 bases, and 13 bases separated the two germline ends. The length of the CDR3 is 15 residues. The CDR3 sequence: CASSRRQVANYGYTF. The CDR3 bases that were read are TGTGCCAGCAGCCGGAGACAGGTAGCTAACTATGGC.

This clone was detected many times. The sequence runs out 3 residues before the end of the CDR3; the remainder is reconstructed from the germline J gene. The V and J genes are TRBV4-2 and TRBJ2-7; 7 bases align to TRBD2. Germline values: CDR1 LGHNA, CDR2 YNFKEQ. V trimming: 2 bases; J trimming: 4 bases; junction bases outside the gene matches: 8. The CDR3 has 15 residues. The CDR3 loop reads CASSQTAGDTYEQYF. CDR3 DNA, as far as it was read: TGTGCCAGCAGCCAAACGGCGGGGGATACTTACGAG.

This clone was counted many times. The read falls 3 residues short of the CDR3 end, and the missing part is taken from the germline J gene. This sequence joins TRBV20-1 and TRBJ2-5, with D possibly matching TRBD1 (5 bases). Per germline, CDR1 DFQATT and CDR2 SNEGSKA (reference sequence). This CDR3 spans 15 amino acids. V lost 0 bases and J 5 bases, leaving 16 bases between the germline ends. The DNA read from the CDR3 is TGCAGTGCTAGAGACCCCCGACAGAGTCTTGAGACC. Translation: CSARDPRQSLET. The full CDR3 sequence reads CSARDPRQSLETQYF.

This clone was detected ten times or more. The covered CDR3 bases are TGTGCCAGCAGCTTCCCGGGACAGTCCTCCTACGAG. Translation: CASSFPGQSSYE. The full CDR3 reads CASSFPGQSSYEQYF. The chain recombines TRBV7-9 with TRBJ2-7, with 7 positions matching TRBD1. Coverage ceases 3 residues before the CDR3 finishes, and the germline J gene fills in the end. With 3 bases clipped from V and 0 bases from J, the junction kept 5 bases outside the gene matches. The germline gives CDR1 SEHNR, CDR2 FQNEAQ (reference sequence). CDR3 length: 15 amino acids.

Many counts were recorded for this clone. The read finishes 3 residues shy of the CDR3 end, and the germline J gene is used to complete it. The V and J genes are TRBV20-1 and TRBJ1-1; no firm D call. Germline CDR1 reads DFQATT; CDR2 reads SNEGSKA (reference sequence). Trimming stripped 6 bases from V and 1 base from J, with 6 bases between. CDR3 length equals 11 residues. The CDR3 protein is CSATGNTEAFF. The covered CDR3 bases are TGCAGTGCCACGGGGAACACTGAA.

This clone was observed at least ten times. The CDR3 region is CASSEAGQSSYEQYF. The CDR3 bases that were read are TGTGCCAGCAGTGAAGCGGGACAGTCCTCCTACGAG. The chain couples TRBV6-1 to TRBJ2-7, with 7 positions matching TRBD1. The sequence runs out 3 residues before the end of the CDR3; the remainder is reconstructed from the germline J gene. This CDR3 contains 15 residues. The V gene end was trimmed by 0 bases and the J gene end by 0 bases; junction bases not matched to a gene: 2. Germline CDR1 reads MNHNS; CDR2 reads SASEGT.

This clone has ten or more counts. The missing CDR3 end, 3 residues past where the read stops, is filled in from the germline J gene. The V gene is TRBV30, the J gene TRBJ1-2; D not resolved. V lost 0 bases and J 7 bases, leaving 15 bases between the germline ends. The CDR3 spans 14 residues. Germline V CDR1 and CDR2: GTSNPN, SVGIG (reference sequence). Incomplete CDR3 DNA: TGTGCCTGGAGTGTCAGCCCCCGGGTGGGTGGC. It specifies CAWSVSPRVGG. The full-length CDR3 reads as CAWSVSPRVGGYTF.

This clone has more than one count but fewer than ten. The read halts 3 residues ahead of the CDR3 end, with the missing end drawn from the germline J gene. The chain has TRBV5-1 and TRBJ2-1; TRBD2 matches at 8 bases. CDR3 length: 16 residues. Germline V gene sequence: CDR1 SGHRS, CDR2 YFSETQ. With V trimmed by 4 bases and J by 6 bases, 12 bases remained unmatched. The CDR3 loop is CASSRGGAGETNEQFF. The CDR3 DNA, read in part, is TGCGCCAGCAGCCGGGGGGGGGCAGGGGAGACCAATGAG.

This clone has a count of ten or more. CDR3 bases read: TGTGCCAGCAGTGAGTCTAGCGAGACC. Encoded protein: CASSESSET. The complete CDR3 protein is CASSESSETQYF. The rearrangement links TRBV2 to TRBJ2-5; a weak D match, TRBD2 (5 bases). The read gets to within 3 residues of the CDR3 end, and the germline J gene fills in the rest. In germline, CDR1 is SNHLY, CDR2 FYNNEI. This CDR3 is 12 amino acids long. V gave up 3 bases and J gave up 5 bases, with 7 bases separating them.

This clone has a count of ten or more. The read finishes 3 residues shy of the CDR3 end, and the germline J gene is used to complete it. The rearrangement links TRBV7-6 to TRBJ1-1; D remains unclear. The CDR3 has 13 residues. Trimming removed 5 bases from V and 0 bases from J, with 7 bases in between. Germline V gives CDR1 SGHVS, CDR2 FNYEAQ. The CDR3 protein is CASSLLMNTEAFF. The DNA read from the CDR3 is TGTGCCAGCAGCCTCCTTATGAACACTGAA.

This clone was counted ten times or more. Read sequence stops 3 residues before the CDR3 end, and the germline J gene provides the missing end. The chain uses TRBV6-2 or TRBV6-3 and TRBJ2-7, with 8 bases matching TRBD2. The CDR3 sequence is 15 residues long. In germline, CDR1 is MNHEY, CDR2 SVGEGT. V shed 0 bases and J 0 bases; nucleotides not matched to a gene: 1. The sequenced part of the CDR3 DNA is TGTGCCAGCAGTTACTCCGGGACTAGCTCCTACGAG. Its translation: CASSYSGTSSYE. The whole CDR3 sequence reads CASSYSGTSSYEQYF.

In its sample, this clone was seen a few times. The missing CDR3 end, 3 residues past where the read stops, is filled in from the germline J gene. The rearrangement joins TRBV7-7 to TRBJ2-2; D is uncertain. Per the germline V gene, CDR1 is SSHAT and CDR2 is FNYEAQ (reference sequence). There are 17 residues in the CDR3. The ends were cut back, 3 bases at V and 0 bases at J, with 14 bases in the middle. The CDR3 reads CASSFRKGITNTGELFF. Partial CDR3 DNA: TGTGCCAGCAGCTTTAGAAAGGGTATTACGAACACCGGGGAG.

This clone showed up many times. The read ends 3 residues early relative to the CDR3; the germline J gene fills the gap. V gene TRBV7-2 combines with J gene TRBJ2-1; TRBD2 aligns across 7 bases. Germline loops: CDR1 SGHTA, CDR2 FQGNSA. This CDR3 contains 15 residues. Trimming took 1 base from V and 5 from J; bases not matched to a gene: 5. This CDR3 is CASSLVVAGHNEQFF. CDR3 bases read: TGTGCCAGCAGCTTAGTGGTAGCGGGTCACAATGAG.